These 21 T cell receptor beta chains were sequenced from one sample in a study of identical twins. TCRdb processed the 5' RACE reads anew with MiXCR; each CDR3 protein has one entry. The table shows about 700,000 distinct CDR3 sequences, with 5.5% to 6.5% occurring only once. The material sequenced was naive T cells sorted from blood. These receptors were taken from a man between 18 and 35 years old in good health.

This clonotype was found many times. The V and J genes are TRBV12-3 or TRBV12-4 and TRBJ2-1; no definite D call. This CDR3 has 13 residues. Trimming removed 1 base from V and 9 bases from J, with 10 bases in between. Here the CDR3 DNA reads TGTGCCAGCAGTTTAGAGGCCTCCATTGAGCAGTTCTTC. Its protein product is CASSLEASIEQFF.

This clonotype was detected many times. The CDR3 protein is CAIKKGLESPLHF. CDR3 nucleotide sequence: TGTGCCATCAAGAAGGGGCTTGAGTCACCCCTCCACTTT. The chain uses TRBV2 and TRBJ1-6; the D gene is possibly TRBD1 (5 bases). Germline V CDR1 and CDR2: SNHLY, FYNNEI. Trimming pared 10 bases from V and 10 bases from J, leaving 17 bases between. The CDR3 is 13 residues long.

V is TRBV12-3 or TRBV12-4 and J is TRBJ2-3; D is unclear. Trimming took off 2 bases at V and 4 bases at J, with 7 bases between the two ends. This CDR3 has 13 residues. The CDR3 DNA sequence: TGTGCCAGCAGTTTATTGGATGCAGATACGCAGTATTTT. This encodes CASSLLDADTQYF.

This clonotype was seen more than once but under ten times. The chain links TRBV6-1 to TRBJ2-6, with 14 positions matching TRBD2. Germline V lookup: CDR1 MNHNS, CDR2 SASEGT. This CDR3 is 19 amino acids long. V shed 8 bases and J 10 bases; nucleotides not matched to a gene: 19. Here the CDR3 DNA reads TGTGCCAGCGATCGTTCGGGACTAGCGGGAGCTAAGGTCCAAAACGTCCTGACTTTC. Its protein product is CASDRSGLAGAKVQNVLTF.

The sample holds many counts of this clonotype. The V call is TRBV6-1, the J call TRBJ1-2; D remains ambiguous. Germline V gene sequence: CDR1 MNHNS, CDR2 SASEGT. Trimming shortened V by 6 bases and J by 4 bases, and 15 bases separated the two germline ends. The length of the CDR3 is 14 residues. The CDR3 bases are TGTGCCAGCAGACGCCTTGACACCCCCTATGGCTACACCTTC. Translation gives CASRRLDTPYGYTF.

This clonotype has just a few counts. V usage is TRBV7-2 and J usage is TRBJ2-2, with TRBD2 matching over 8 bases. The CDR3 is 15 residues long. J lost 5 bases, V lost 2 bases, and 4 bases had no gene match. Germline loops: CDR1 SGHTA, CDR2 FQGNSA. The CDR3 reads CASSLSGGQTGELFF. The CDR3 region has the DNA TGTGCCAGCAGCTTATCGGGGGGGCAAACCGGGGAGCTGTTTTTT. The full variable domain, rest sourced from reference TRBV7-2 and TRBJ2-2, is GAGVSQSPSNKVTEKGKDVELRCDPISGHTALYWYRQSLGQGLEFLIYFQGNSAPDKSGLPSDRFSAERTGGSVSTLTIQRTQQEDSAVYLCASSLSGGQTGELFFGEGSRLTVL.

At least ten counts were recorded for this clonotype. This chain connects TRBV4-2 to TRBJ2-1; D call uncertain. Germline CDR1 LGHNA, CDR2 YNFKEQ. This CDR3 comprises 15 residues. Trimming cost V 0 bases and J 10 bases, with 16 bases left between them. The chain's CDR3 is CASSQEPSPTAEQFF. CDR3 DNA: TGTGCCAGCAGCCAAGAGCCCTCTCCAACGGCCGAGCAGTTCTTC.

This clonotype was seen at least ten times. The rearrangement uses TRBV4-2 and TRBJ2-3; possible D gene TRBD2, 6 bases. The CDR3 is made up of 16 amino acids. The germline V gene has CDR1 LGHNA and CDR2 YNFKEQ. V was trimmed by 6 bases and J by 0 bases, leaving 16 bases between them. The CDR3 region is CASSTIPGTSTDTQYF. CDR3 coding DNA: TGTGCCAGCAGTACGATCCCCGGGACTAGCACAGATACGCAGTATTTT.

This clonotype came up many times. J is TRBJ2-2 and V is TRBV5-6; D is perhaps TRBD1 or TRBD2 (7 bases each). V was clipped by 4 bases and J by 5 bases, with 18 bases between them. Germline V gene sequence: CDR1 SGHDT, CDR2 YYEEEE. The length of the CDR3 is 16 residues. CDR3 in DNA: TGTGCCAGCAGCCCCGAACCTCAGGGGGGGACCGGGGAGCTGTTTTTT. The encoded protein is CASSPEPQGGTGELFF.

This clonotype appeared many times. The rearrangement links TRBV24-1 to TRBJ1-5; 12 bases align to TRBD1. The germline gives CDR1 KGHDR, CDR2 SFDVKD. This CDR3 spans 21 amino acids. Trimming cost V 8 bases and J 5 bases; bases outside gene matches: 24. The CDR3, as DNA: TGTGCCACCAATACTACTACGGGACAGGGGGCGAGTCTTTCGATTCATCAGCCCCAGCATTTT. It translates to CATNTTTGQGASLSIHQPQHF.

This clonotype was picked up many times. The CDR3 DNA sequence: TGTGCCAGCAGTTTCTTGAGACTAGCGGGAGATGGCAATGAGCAGTTCTTC. It yields the protein CASSFLRLAGDGNEQFF. V gene TRBV12-3 or TRBV12-4 combines with J gene TRBJ2-1; 12 bases align to TRBD2. The CDR3 is made up of 17 amino acids. V was clipped by 3 bases and J by 6 bases; unmatched bases: 9.

Many counts were recorded for this clonotype. J is TRBJ2-5 and V is TRBV12-3 or TRBV12-4; the D gene could be TRBD1 or TRBD2 (6 bases each). Trimming took 8 bases from V and 4 from J, leaving 17 bases between them. The CDR3 sequence is 14 residues long. CDR3 sequence reads: CASQVGGPGETQYF. Written as DNA, the CDR3 is TGTGCCAGCCAGGTTGGGGGGCCGGGAGAGACCCAGTACTTC.

This clonotype was observed many times. The chain recombines TRBV7-9 with TRBJ2-3; a possible D gene is TRBD2 (5 bases). Germline V CDR1 and CDR2: SEHNR, FQNEAQ (reference sequence). The CDR3 consists of 14 residues. The V end was cut by 1 base, the J end by 4 bases, with 9 bases between. CDR3 nucleotide sequence: TGTGCCAGCAGCTTAGTCGGTAGCGCAGATACGCAGTATTTT. It specifies CASSLVGSADTQYF. The whole variable domain, filled in from reference TRBV7-9 and TRBJ2-3, reads DTGVSQNPRHKITKRGQNVTFRCDPISEHNRLYWYRQTLGQGPEFLTYFQNEAQLEKSRLLSDRFSAERPKGSFSTLEIQRTEQGDSAMYLCASSLVGSADTQYFGPGTRLTVL.

This clonotype was seen at least ten times. The V gene is TRBV12-3 or TRBV12-4, the J gene TRBJ1-5; 8 positions agree with TRBD1. The CDR3 loop spans 12 amino acids. V lost 6 bases to trimming and J lost 10 bases; unmatched junction nucleotides: 5. The CDR3 nucleotides read TGTGCCAGCAGACGACAGGGGAATCCCCAGCATTTT. Protein: CASRRQGNPQHF.

This clonotype showed up just a few times. The genes are TRBV18 and TRBJ1-2; D call uncertain. The CDR3 consists of 15 residues. Trimming cost V 2 bases and J 0 bases, with 10 bases left between them. Germline assignment: CDR1 KGHSH and CDR2 LQKENI. CDR3 protein: CASSPDGGTNYGYTF. In nucleotides, the CDR3 is TGTGCCAGCTCACCAGATGGCGGCACTAACTATGGCTACACCTTC.

There are many counts of this clonotype. The chain is built from TRBV29-1 and TRBJ2-6; either TRBD1 or TRBD2 may supply D (5 bases each). The V end lost 4 bases, the J end lost 1 base, and 11 bases lay between the germline ends. Germline V gene lookup returns CDR1 SQVTM and CDR2 ANQGSEA. The CDR3 length is 15 residues. The CDR3 here is CSVVGVRSGANVLTF. CDR3 DNA: TGCAGCGTTGTGGGGGTGAGGTCTGGGGCCAACGTCCTGACTTTC.

This clonotype appeared a few times. The chain employs TRBV6-1 and TRBJ2-7; the D gene is possibly TRBD2 (5 bases). V was shortened by 6 bases and J by 5 bases, with 14 bases between the two germline ends. This CDR3 is built from 13 residues. The V gene's germline CDR1 is MNHNS and CDR2 SASEGT. The CDR3 DNA sequence: TGTGCCAGCAGAGCGGACGGGTGGGACGAGCAGTACTTC. Translating it yields CASRADGWDEQYF.

This clonotype occurred a few times. This chain uses TRBV6-1 with TRBJ2-1; 8 bases map to TRBD1. CDR3 length: 14 amino acids. V shed 6 bases and J 3 bases; nucleotides not matched to a gene: 4. CDR1 and CDR2 from the germline V gene are MNHNS and SASEGT. The CDR3 DNA follows: TGTGCCAGCAGGGGACAGGTGATCTACAATGAGCAGTTCTTC. It encodes CASRGQVIYNEQFF.

The chain is built from TRBV12-3 or TRBV12-4 and TRBJ1-2; D is possibly TRBD1 (6 bases). Between the trimmed V and J ends, which lost 2 bases and 8 bases, there was a span of 12 bases. The CDR3 has 13 amino acids. The CDR3 sequence is CASSLRDTSGYTF. CDR3 DNA sequence: TGTGCCAGCAGTTTACGGGACACTTCGGGCTACACCTTC.

This clonotype was observed at least ten times. The CDR3 here is CASSGRERERETQYF. The CDR3, as DNA: TGTGCCAGCAGTGGCCGGGAGCGGGAGAGAGAGACCCAGTACTTC. The chain links TRBV12-3 or TRBV12-4 to TRBJ2-5; 8 bases are a match to TRBD2. V shed 5 bases, J shed 4 bases, and the junction held 9 bases outside the gene matches. This CDR3 is built from 15 residues.

CDR3 nucleotide sequence: TGTGCCAGCAGCCCTCCGGGACTCGTGGGTATTGATACGCAGTATTTT. As protein: CASSPPGLVGIDTQYF. This rearrangement joins TRBV3-1 to TRBJ2-3; possible D gene TRBD2, 6 bases. Deletions cut 4 bases from V and 6 bases from J, with 20 bases between. This CDR3 region has 16 residues. Germline V lookup: CDR1 LGHDT, CDR2 YNNKEL (reference sequence).